This T cell receptor (beta chain) was retrieved from a study of CD8+ T cells in alopecia areata. Study context: The study gave tofacitinib for 6 to 18 months, then 6 months off drug.

Extraction of RNA preceded its reverse transcription into cDNA, which served as the sequencing template. The protocol was immunoSEQ multiplex PCR, while the TCRdb copy is restricted to in-frame clones and leaves out a portion. The sample lists 150,000 to 200,000 clones, 40% to 65% occurring once. With respect to this clone: The antigen remains unidentified.

Findings and caveats of the study: A large proportion of expanded lesional clones were detected persisting in scalp and blood during tofacitinib.

The germline V gene has CDR1 SGDLS and CDR2 YYNGEE. The CDR3 contains 17 residues. V was pared by 0 bases and J by 4 bases, with 10 bases of the junction left unmatched. The treatment is: oral pan-JAK inhibitor, 5-10 mg twice daily. PBMCs served as the source from which CD4+ and CD8+ T cells were sorted. The sequence derives from a human donor with alopecia areata. This sample comprised CD8+ T cells sorted from blood, obtained around week 54, from a patient treated with tofacitinib. This sequence joins TRBV9 and TRBJ1-1, with 9 bases fitting TRBD1. The CDR3 loop is CASSVEQGADSGTEAFF. The DNA for the CDR3 is TGTGCCAGCAGCGTAGAACAGGGGGCGGACAGTGGCACTGAAGCTTTCTTT.